The 21 T cell receptor beta chains below all came from one sample that was sequenced in a study of T cell changes during pregnancy in multiple sclerosis. Libraries were prepared by immunoSEQ multiplex PCR; TCRdb keeps only in-frame clonotypes and omits some of them. This repertoire shows about 80,000 clones, about 93% found once; its top ten account for 2.5% to 3%. Source: peripheral blood, taken after pregnancy. The receptors stem from a female donor in good health, enrolled as a control in a pregnancy study.

The J gene is TRBJ2-7, the V gene TRBV7-9; 9 nucleotides agree with TRBD1. V was clipped by 5 bases and J by 3 bases; unmatched bases: 14. CDR3 length: 17 residues. CDR1 and CDR2 from the germline V gene are SEHNR and FQNEAQ (reference sequence). CDR3 region: CASSLGLGQGRSYEQYF. The CDR3 region has the DNA TGTGCCAGCAGCCTTGGCCTGGGACAGGGTAGAAGCTACGAGCAGTACTTC.

V gene TRBV27 combines with J gene TRBJ1-2; possibly TRBD1 for D (5 bases). The V gene's germline CDR1 is MNHEY and CDR2 SMNVEV (reference sequence). The V gene lost 4 bases and the J gene lost 3 bases, with 9 bases spanning the gap. The CDR3 covers 13 residues. CDR3 in DNA: TGTGCCAGCAGTTGGGGCAGGCACTATGGCTACACCTTC. Encoded protein: CASSWGRHYGYTF.

The rearrangement links TRBV2 to TRBJ2-7; D is perhaps TRBD2 (6 bases). The CDR3 loop spans 15 amino acids. Germline V gene lookup returns CDR1 SNHLY and CDR2 FYNNEI. Trimming removed 4 bases at V and 9 bases at J, with 22 bases between. As DNA, the CDR3 is TGTGCCAGCAGTGTTCTGGGGACTTCAGGTGTTTCGCAGTACTTC. Translated, it gives CASSVLGTSGVSQYF.

The V and J genes are TRBV18 and TRBJ1-1, with unresolved D. CDR3 length equals 15 residues. In germline, CDR1 is KGHSH, CDR2 LQKENI. Trimming shortened V by 0 bases and J by 3 bases, and 11 bases separated the two germline ends. The DNA for the CDR3 is TGTGCCAGCTCACCACCGGGCAGGACTGACACTGAAGCTTTCTTT. Its translation is CASSPPGRTDTEAFF.

Only one count was recorded for this clone. The chain links TRBV5-1 to TRBJ2-5, with D tentatively TRBD1 (5 bases). CDR1 and CDR2 (germline): SGHRS, YFSETQ. V lost 1 base and J 0 bases, leaving 7 bases between the germline ends. The CDR3 consists of 14 residues. The CDR3 nucleotides read TGCGCCAGCAGCTTGAGGGGCGACCAAGAGACCCAGTACTTC. Protein product: CASSLRGDQETQYF.

This clone was recorded once. V is TRBV9 and J is TRBJ2-3; 13 bases fit TRBD2. Germline V gene lookup returns CDR1 SGDLS and CDR2 YYNGEE. This CDR3 has 16 amino acids. Trimming at V came to 4 bases and at J to 6 bases, leaving 8 bases not matched to a gene. The CDR3 DNA sequence: TGTGCCAGCAGCCCCGGGACTAGCGGGGCCGAGGATACGCAGTATTTT. Amino acid sequence: CASSPGTSGAEDTQYF.

This rearrangement joins TRBV28 to TRBJ2-3; TRBD2 matches at 7 bases. With 5 bases clipped from V and 6 bases from J, the junction kept 14 bases outside the gene matches. Germline V gives CDR1 MDHEN, CDR2 SYDVKM. This CDR3 contains 16 residues. The CDR3 region is CASSPPLEAGWDTQYF. The CDR3 DNA sequence: TGTGCCAGCAGTCCCCCGCTTGAAGCGGGATGGGATACGCAGTATTTT.

A few counts support this clone. The chain joins TRBV19 to TRBJ2-7, with TRBD2 identical over 8 bases. J was trimmed by 7 bases and V by 5 bases; bases with no gene match: 13. This CDR3 contains 15 residues. Per the germline V gene, CDR1 is LNHDA and CDR2 is SQIVND (reference sequence). DNA of the CDR3: TGTGCCAGTAGTTACGGATCCGCGGGAGGTGGGGAGCAGTACTTC. Translation gives CASSYGSAGGGEQYF.

The rearrangement links TRBV13 to TRBJ2-3; the match to TRBD2 covers 12 bases. J was trimmed by 4 bases and V by 5 bases; bases with no gene match: 4. The CDR3 totals 15 residues. CDR1 is PRHDT and CDR2 is FYEKMQ in the germline V gene (reference sequence). CDR3 sequence (DNA): TGTGCCAGCAGCCAAACTAGCGGGGGGCCAGATACGCAGTATTTT. Translating it yields CASSQTSGGPDTQYF.

The CDR3 sequence: CSASGRAEAFF. The CDR3 DNA is TGCAGTGCTAGCGGGAGGGCTGAAGCTTTCTTT. The chain is built from TRBV20-1 and TRBJ1-1; no clear D. Germline V gene data show CDR1 as DFQATT and CDR2 as SNEGSKA (reference sequence). Trimming left V 3 bases short and J 6 bases short, with 8 bases between. The CDR3 has 11 amino acids.

V is TRBV7-2 and J is TRBJ2-7; TRBD2 matches at 9 bases. The CDR3 covers 15 residues. The trim removed 3 bases at V and 7 bases at J, leaving 10 bases unmatched. From germline, CDR1 is SGHTA and CDR2 FQGNSA. DNA for the CDR3: TGTGCCAGCAGCTTCTTGGGCCTAGCGGGGAGGGAGCAGTACTTC. Protein: CASSFLGLAGREQYF.

The rearrangement links TRBV13 to TRBJ1-1; D is unresolved. Looked up from germline, CDR1 is PRHDT and CDR2 is FYEKMQ (reference sequence). Trimming shortened V by 2 bases and J by 4 bases, and 14 bases separated the two germline ends. The CDR3 spans 15 residues. The CDR3 DNA follows: TGTGCCAGCAGCTTATCACGGGGAATGCTCACTGAAGCTTTCTTT. Its protein is CASSLSRGMLTEAFF. Drawing the rest from reference TRBV13 and TRBJ1-1, the complete variable domain is AAGVIQSPRHLIKEKRETATLKCYPIPRHDTVYWYQQGPGQDPQFLISFYEKMQSDKGSIPDRFSAQQFSDYHSELNMSSLELGDSALYFCASSLSRGMLTEAFFGQGTRLTVV.

This chain uses TRBV27 with TRBJ2-3, with D possibly matching TRBD2 (6 bases). The V end lost 5 bases, the J end lost 5 bases, and 14 bases lay between the germline ends. CDR3 length: 14 amino acids. The germline V gene has CDR1 MNHEY and CDR2 SMNVEV (reference sequence). This chain's CDR3 is CASSPGGSGDTQYF. In DNA, the CDR3 is TGTGCCAGCAGTCCCGGTGGTAGCGGAGATACGCAGTATTTT.

CDR3 sequence: CASSPHTGNEQFF. CDR3 coding DNA: TGTGCCAGCAGCCCGCATACGGGGAATGAGCAGTTCTTC. The chain links TRBV7-9 to TRBJ2-1; the D gene is possibly TRBD2 (5 bases). The CDR3 length is 13 residues. Germline CDR1 reads SEHNR; CDR2 reads FQNEAQ (reference sequence). V was pared by 5 bases and J by 7 bases, with 12 bases between. Looking up the rest from reference TRBV7-9 and TRBJ2-1 gives the full variable domain: DTGVSQNPRHKITKRGQNVTFRCDPISEHNRLYWYRQTLGQGPEFLTYFQNEAQLEKSRLLSDRFSAERPKGSFSTLEIQRTEQGDSAMYLCASSPHTGNEQFFGPGTRLTVL.

This chain connects TRBV9 to TRBJ2-5, with 8 bases matching TRBD2. Germline V gene sequence: CDR1 SGDLS, CDR2 YYNGEE. The CDR3 totals 15 residues. V dropped 0 bases and J dropped 5; count of bases not matched to a gene: 6. The CDR3 coding sequence is TGTGCCAGCAGCGTAGATAGCGGGAACGGGGAGACCCAGTACTTC. This sequence encodes CASSVDSGNGETQYF.

CDR3 in amino acids: CASSVALRADTQYF. DNA for the CDR3: TGTGCCAGCAGCGTAGCTCTGAGGGCAGATACGCAGTATTTT. The genes are TRBV9 and TRBJ2-3; maybe TRBD2 (5 bases). Per germline, CDR1 SGDLS and CDR2 YYNGEE. V lost 0 bases and J lost 4, with 9 bases in between. This CDR3 is built from 14 residues.

The rearrangement uses TRBV30 and TRBJ2-7; D might be TRBD2 (5 bases). This CDR3 has 11 amino acids. The germline V and J ends were trimmed by 5 bases and 3 bases, with 8 bases remaining between them. Germline CDR1 GTSNPN, CDR2 SVGIG (reference sequence). Written as DNA, the CDR3 is TGTGCCTGGGGCCGGGACTACGAGCAGTACTTC. Translation gives CAWGRDYEQYF.

This chain connects TRBV1 to TRBJ2-2; the DNA was not compared with TRBD2, the D call given in the table. TRBV1 represents a pseudogene. The CDR3 length is 16 residues. CDR3 sequence: CTSSRRGGVNTGELFF. The CDR3 DNA reads TGCACCAGCAGCCGCCGGGGAGGGGTGAACACCGGGGAGCTGTTTTTT.

This clone was picked up a small number of times. The rearrangement uses TRBV2 and TRBJ1-5, with 10 nucleotides matching TRBD1. Germline loops: CDR1 SNHLY, CDR2 FYNNEI. Unmatched junction bases numbered 3, after V lost 2 bases and J lost 5 bases. The CDR3 length is 15 residues. CDR3 amino acids: CASSEWGQGHQPQHF. The DNA for the CDR3 is TGTGCCAGCAGTGAATGGGGACAGGGGCATCAGCCCCAGCATTTT.

The V and J genes are TRBV5-4 and TRBJ2-2; D might be TRBD1 (5 bases). Trimming cost V 4 bases and J 5 bases, with 9 bases left between them. The germline V gene encodes CDR1 SGHNT and CDR2 YYREEE (reference sequence). The CDR3 loop spans 13 amino acids. The CDR3 loop is CASSLDSTGELFF. The CDR3, as DNA: TGTGCCAGCAGCCTAGACAGTACCGGGGAGCTGTTTTTT.

Turning to this clone: The junction does not match germline at one end; this may be a read error. V and J are TRBV7-9 and TRBJ1-4, with 7 nucleotides matching TRBD1. This CDR3 is built from 15 residues. Per germline, CDR1 SEHNR and CDR2 FQNEAQ (reference sequence). CDR3 loop: CAGSSGQTTNEKLFF. In nucleotides, the CDR3 is TGTGCCGGCAGCTCGGGACAGACAACTAATGAAAAACTGTTTTTT.